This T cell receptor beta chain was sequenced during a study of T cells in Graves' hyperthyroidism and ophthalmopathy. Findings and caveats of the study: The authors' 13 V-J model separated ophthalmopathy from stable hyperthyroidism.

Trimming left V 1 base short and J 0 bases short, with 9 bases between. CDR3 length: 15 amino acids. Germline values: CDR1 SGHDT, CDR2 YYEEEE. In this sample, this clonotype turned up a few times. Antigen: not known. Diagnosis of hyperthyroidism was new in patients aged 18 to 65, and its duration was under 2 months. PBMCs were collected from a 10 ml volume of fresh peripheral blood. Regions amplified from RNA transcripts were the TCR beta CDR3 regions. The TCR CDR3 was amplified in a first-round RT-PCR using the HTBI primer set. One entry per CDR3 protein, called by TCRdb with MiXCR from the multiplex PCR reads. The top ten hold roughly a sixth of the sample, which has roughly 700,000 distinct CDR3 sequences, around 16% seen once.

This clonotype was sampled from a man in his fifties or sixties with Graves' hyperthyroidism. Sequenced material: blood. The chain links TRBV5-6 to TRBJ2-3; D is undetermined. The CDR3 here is CASSLKWASTDTQYF. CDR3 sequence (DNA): TGTGCCAGCAGCTTGAAGTGGGCTAGCACAGATACGCAGTATTTT.